This T cell receptor beta chain is drawn from a study of shared clonotypes between healthy human individuals. The method was immunoSEQ multiplex PCR; TCRdb's version includes in-frame clones alone and lacks a portion of them. Of around 2,000,000 clones listed, about 95% are singletons. In germline, CDR1 is SGHAT, CDR2 FQNNGV. CDR3 length equals 16 residues. The germline V and J ends were trimmed by 5 bases and 2 bases, with 17 bases remaining between them. The J gene is TRBJ2-3, the V gene TRBV11-2; D not certain. The source material was naive CD4+ T cells sorted from blood. Stated subset: CD45RA+ positively selected. The sequence was collected from a man younger than 30 in good health. CDR3 protein: CASSLWTNPPTDTQYF. CDR3 bases: TGTGCCAGCAGCCTATGGACCAACCCTCCCACAGATACGCAGTATTTT.